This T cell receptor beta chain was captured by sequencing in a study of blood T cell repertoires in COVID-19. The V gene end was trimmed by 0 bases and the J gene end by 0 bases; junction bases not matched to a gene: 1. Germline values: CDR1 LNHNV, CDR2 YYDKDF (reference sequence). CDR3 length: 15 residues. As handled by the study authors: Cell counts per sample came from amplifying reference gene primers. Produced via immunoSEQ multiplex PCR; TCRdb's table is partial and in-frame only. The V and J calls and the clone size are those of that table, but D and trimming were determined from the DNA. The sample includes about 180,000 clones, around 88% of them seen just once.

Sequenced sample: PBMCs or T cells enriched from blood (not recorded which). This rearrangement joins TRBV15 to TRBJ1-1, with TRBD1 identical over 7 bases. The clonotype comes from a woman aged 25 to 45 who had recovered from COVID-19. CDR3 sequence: CATSRETGMNTEAFF. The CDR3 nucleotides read TGTGCCACCAGCAGAGAGACAGGGATGAACACTGAAGCTTTCTTT.